This TCR beta chain is from a study of cytomegalovirus exposure and HLA in healthy donors. The PCR made use of 60 Vbeta and 13 Jbeta primers. TCRdb's copy holds only in-frame clones and misses some; the assay was immunoSEQ multiplex PCR. The table lists some 130,000 clones, about 73% of them singletons. Trimming pared 4 bases from V and 7 bases from J, leaving 16 bases between. CDR1 is MGHRA and CDR2 is YSYEKL in the germline V gene. The CDR3 covers 14 residues. Sequenced: PBMCs. The TCR originated in a human donor in good health. The chain joins TRBV4-1 to TRBJ1-2, with D possibly TRBD1 on 6 matching bases. This CDR3 is CASSLGDINLGYTF. In DNA form, the CDR3 reads TGCGCCAGCAGCCTGGGGGACATTAACCTTGGCTACACCTTC.